The sequence of this T cell receptor beta chain was determined in a study of shared clonotypes between healthy human individuals. Study summary: The donor pool was made up of a couple of women and three men aged 18 to 49.

Regarding the study as a whole: Rarefaction showed that sequencing of sorted subsets was incomplete (despite large depth).

With V trimmed by 3 bases and J by 1 base, 5 bases remained unmatched. The CDR3 spans 15 residues. In germline, CDR1 is KGHSH, CDR2 LQKENI. The count of this clone is one. The antigen is undetermined. Other nucleotide sequences from this sample produce the same CDR3. Splitting of each subset's genomic DNA was done evenly across several immunoSEQ plates. Using immunoSEQ multiplex PCR, the repertoire was profiled, and TCRdb retains in-frame clones only, with some absent. Among over a million clones listed, approximately 98.5% were seen once. Input material: naive CD4+ T cells sorted from blood. Specified subset: CD45RA+ positively selected. The sequence was obtained from a man younger than 40 in good health. This sequence joins TRBV18 and TRBJ1-1, with 7 bases aligning to TRBD1. For the CDR3, the DNA is TGTGCCAGCTCACCTCCTACAGGGGCGAACACTGAAGCTTTCTTT. Its protein product is CASSPPTGANTEAFF. Variable domain in full (rest from reference TRBV18 and TRBJ1-1): NAGVMQNPRHLVRRRGQEARLRCSPMKGHSHVYWYRQLPEEGLKFMVYLQKENIIDESGMPKERFSAEFPKEGPSILRIQQVVRGDSAAYFCASSPPTGANTEAFFGQGTRLTVV.